What follows describes a single T cell receptor beta chain. These data are taken from a study of blood T cell repertoires in COVID-19. CDR1 and CDR2 (germline): SGHKS, YYEKEE (reference sequence). This CDR3 region has 16 residues. With 2 bases removed from V and 0 bases from J, the gap between germline ends came to 11 bases. Libraries were prepared by immunoSEQ multiplex PCR; TCRdb keeps only in-frame clonotypes and omits some of them. The sample has approximately 90,000 clones, 78% seen once. Sequences were obtained from peripheral blood. The receptor was isolated from a man in his 70s with COVID-19, enrolled during active disease. The gene calls are TRBV5-5 and TRBJ1-4; D gene uncertain. The CDR3 spells CASSLGSSTTNEKLFF. The CDR3 coding sequence is TGTGCCAGCAGCTTAGGGAGCAGCACAACTAATGAAAAACTGTTTTTT.